This T cell receptor (beta chain) was sequenced during a study of response to subunit inactivated influenza vaccine. Study results and limitations: The authors put forward the suggestion that each seasonal influenza vaccination may bring in only a limited number of new T cells.

TCRdb fed the RT-PCR reads into MiXCR, producing one record per CDR3 protein. The sample includes about 610,000 distinct CDR3 sequences, around 15% of them seen just once. Trimming cost V 4 bases and J 4 bases; bases outside gene matches: 11. The germline gives CDR1 SGHRS, CDR2 YFSETQ. The CDR3 runs to 16 residues. Comments on this clonotype: The target antigen is unknown.

The specimen comprised PBMCs from blood, sampled roughly 13 days after vaccination. The sequence derives from a man in his fifties or sixties who received an inactivated influenza vaccine. The V call is TRBV5-1, the J call TRBJ1-2; 9 bases line up with TRBD1. CDR3 sequence: CASSPTTGQGTYGYTF. The CDR3 DNA sequence: TGCGCCAGCAGCCCAACAACCGGACAGGGGACCTATGGCTACACCTTC.